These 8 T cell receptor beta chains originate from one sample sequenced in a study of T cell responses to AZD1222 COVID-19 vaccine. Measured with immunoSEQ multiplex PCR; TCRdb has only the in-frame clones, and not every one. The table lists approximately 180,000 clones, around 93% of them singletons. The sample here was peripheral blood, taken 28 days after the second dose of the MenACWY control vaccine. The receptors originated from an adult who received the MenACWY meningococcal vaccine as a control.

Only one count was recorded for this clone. The CDR3 reads CASSWGQAQETQYF. As DNA, the CDR3 is TGCGCCAGCAGCTGGGGACAGGCCCAAGAGACCCAGTACTTC. This chain joins TRBV5-1 and TRBJ2-5, with 8 nucleotides matching TRBD1. CDR3 length: 14 amino acids. CDR1 and CDR2 (germline): SGHRS, YFSETQ. With 3 bases clipped from V and 1 base from J, the junction kept 2 bases outside the gene matches.

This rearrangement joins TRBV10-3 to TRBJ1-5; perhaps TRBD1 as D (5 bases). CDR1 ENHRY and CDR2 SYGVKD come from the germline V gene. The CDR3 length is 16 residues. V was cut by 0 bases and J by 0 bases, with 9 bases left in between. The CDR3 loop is CAISESPGDSNQPQHF. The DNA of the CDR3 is TGTGCCATCAGTGAGTCTCCGGGGGATAGCAATCAGCCCCAGCATTTT.

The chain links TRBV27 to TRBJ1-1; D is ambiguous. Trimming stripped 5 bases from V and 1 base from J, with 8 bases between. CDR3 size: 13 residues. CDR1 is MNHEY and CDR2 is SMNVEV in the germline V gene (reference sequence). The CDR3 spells CASSRAGNTEAFF. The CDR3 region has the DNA TGTGCCAGCAGTCGCGCCGGGAACACTGAAGCTTTCTTT.

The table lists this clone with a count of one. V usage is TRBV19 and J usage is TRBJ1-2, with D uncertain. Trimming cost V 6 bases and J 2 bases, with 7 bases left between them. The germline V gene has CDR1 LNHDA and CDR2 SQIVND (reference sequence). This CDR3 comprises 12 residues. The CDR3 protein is CASRGGNYGYTF. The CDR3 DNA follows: TGTGCCAGTAGAGGAGGGAACTATGGCTACACCTTC.

This CDR3 reads CASSLGTGRSGYTF. CDR3 sequence (DNA): TGTGCCAGCAGCTTGGGGACAGGCAGAAGTGGCTACACCTTC. The chain is built from TRBV5-4 and TRBJ1-2; 7 bases match TRBD1. The V gene end was trimmed by 0 bases and the J gene end by 7 bases; junction bases not matched to a gene: 6. This CDR3 is built from 14 residues. CDR1 is SGHNT, CDR2 YYREEE, per germline (reference sequence).

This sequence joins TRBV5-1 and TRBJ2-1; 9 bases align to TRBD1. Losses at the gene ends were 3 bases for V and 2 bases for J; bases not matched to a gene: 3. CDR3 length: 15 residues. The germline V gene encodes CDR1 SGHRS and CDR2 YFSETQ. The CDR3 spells CASSSGTGPYNEQFF. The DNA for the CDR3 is TGCGCCAGCAGCTCCGGGACAGGGCCCTACAATGAGCAGTTCTTC.

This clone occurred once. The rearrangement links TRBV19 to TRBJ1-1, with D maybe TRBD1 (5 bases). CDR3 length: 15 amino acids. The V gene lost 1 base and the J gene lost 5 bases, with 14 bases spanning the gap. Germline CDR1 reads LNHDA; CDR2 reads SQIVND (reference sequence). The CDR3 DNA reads TGTGCCAGTAGTATAGTACCGGGGGGTTGGACTGAAGCTTTCTTT. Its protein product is CASSIVPGGWTEAFF.

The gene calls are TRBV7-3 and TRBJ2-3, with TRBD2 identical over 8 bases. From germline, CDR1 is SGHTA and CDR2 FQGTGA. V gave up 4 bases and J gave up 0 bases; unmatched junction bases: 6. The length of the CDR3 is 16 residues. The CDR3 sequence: CASSSGRGGSTDTQYF. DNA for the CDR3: TGTGCCAGCAGCTCCGGCCGGGGGGGAAGCACAGATACGCAGTATTTT.